Each of the 12 T cell receptor beta chains below was sequenced from the same sample in a study of blood T cell repertoires in COVID-19. Here immunoSEQ multiplex PCR was the method, and the copy in TCRdb shows in-frame clones only, minus some. This table has some 65,000 clones, roughly 80% appearing once. The sequencing sample was made of peripheral blood. These TCRs come from a woman in her 70s with acute or convalescent COVID-19.

Many counts were recorded for this clone. The rearrangement joins TRBV9 to TRBJ2-7; 8 bases align to TRBD2. Germline CDR1 reads SGDLS; CDR2 reads YYNGEE. J lost 2 bases, V lost 0 bases, and 1 base had no gene match. The CDR3 extends over 14 amino acids. The CDR3 bases are TGTGCCAGCAGCGTAGCGGGGGGGCCCTACGAGCAGTACTTC. It specifies CASSVAGGPYEQYF.

In its sample, this clone was seen a few times. This chain uses TRBV6-1 with TRBJ2-5; TRBD2 matches 7 bases. Germline trimming cut 5 bases from V and 3 bases from J; bases unmatched to any gene: 9. Germline CDR1 reads MNHNS; CDR2 reads SASEGT. CDR3 length equals 15 residues. CDR3 nucleotide sequence: TGTGCCAGCAGTCCCTTTGCGGGGGTTAAAGAGACCCAGTACTTC. Residues: CASSPFAGVKETQYF.

The V gene is TRBV18, the J gene TRBJ2-1, with 7 bases aligning to TRBD1. The CDR3 totals 14 residues. V gave up 5 bases and J gave up 7 bases; unmatched junction bases: 8. Germline V CDR1 and CDR2: KGHSH, LQKENI. CDR3 sequence reads: CASSGTVENNEQFF. CDR3 bases: TGTGCCAGCTCAGGGACAGTGGAGAATAATGAGCAGTTCTTC. Supplemented by reference TRBV18 and TRBJ2-1, the full variable domain reads NAGVMQNPRHLVRRRGQEARLRCSPMKGHSHVYWYRQLPEEGLKFMVYLQKENIIDESGMPKERFSAEFPKEGPSILRIQQVVRGDSAAYFCASSGTVENNEQFFGPGTRLTVL.

The gene calls are TRBV5-1 and TRBJ1-1, with 10 bases matching TRBD1. V was clipped by 4 bases and J by 11 bases; unmatched bases: 8. Germline V gives CDR1 SGHRS, CDR2 YFSETQ. There are 13 residues in the CDR3. Here the CDR3 DNA reads TGCGCCAGCAGCCTAACCGGGACAGGGGAGGCTTTCTTT. It encodes CASSLTGTGEAFF.

The chain employs TRBV19 and TRBJ2-6; D may be TRBD1 (5 bases). Germline values: CDR1 LNHDA, CDR2 SQIVND (reference sequence). The CDR3 runs 16 residues. The V end was cut by 3 bases, the J end by 0 bases, with 9 bases between. The CDR3 nucleotides are TGTGCCAGTAGTATGGGGCGGAGCTCTGGGGCCAACGTCCTGACTTTC. Its translation: CASSMGRSSGANVLTF. The whole variable domain, remainder taken from reference TRBV19 and TRBJ2-6, is DGGITQSPKYLFRKEGQNVTLSCEQNLNHDAMYWYRQDPGQGLRLIYYSQIVNDFQKGDIAEGYSVSREKKESFPLTVTSAQKNPTAFYLCASSMGRSSGANVLTFGAGSRLTVL.

The genes are TRBV7-9 and TRBJ1-1, with D possibly being TRBD1 (6 bases). Trimming removed 10 bases from V and 1 base from J, with 16 bases in between. Germline CDR1 SEHNR, CDR2 FQNEAQ (reference sequence). The CDR3 consists of 14 residues. The DNA of the CDR3 is TGTGCCACCACCCAAGGACAGACGAACACTGAAGCTTTCTTT. Residues: CATTQGQTNTEAFF.

The gene calls are TRBV7-3 and TRBJ2-1; D is perhaps TRBD2 (6 bases). Germline V gene data show CDR1 as SGHTA and CDR2 as FQGTGA. Trimming pared 0 bases from V and 13 bases from J, leaving 13 bases between. The CDR3 covers 13 residues. In DNA form, the CDR3 reads TGTGCCAGCAGCTTAACGAGTGGAGGGAGACAGTTCTTC. This encodes CASSLTSGGRQFF.

J is TRBJ2-3 and V is TRBV7-2; 9 nucleotides agree with TRBD2. Germline CDR1 SGHTA, CDR2 FQGNSA. This CDR3 comprises 18 residues. V dropped 3 bases and J dropped 6; count of bases not matched to a gene: 16. CDR3 amino acids: CASSFPFLAGPAGDTQYF. CDR3 DNA: TGTGCCAGCAGCTTTCCTTTCCTAGCGGGGCCCGCTGGGGATACGCAGTATTTT.

This clone turned up a few times. The CDR3 region is CASSLELVRGTEAFF. In DNA, the CDR3 is TGTGCCAGCAGCTTAGAATTAGTCAGGGGCACTGAAGCTTTCTTT. This rearrangement joins TRBV7-2 to TRBJ1-1, with D perhaps TRBD1 (6 bases). The CDR3 has 15 amino acids. V was clipped by 1 base and J by 4 bases, with 13 bases between them. Looked up from germline, CDR1 is SGHTA and CDR2 is FQGNSA. Combining the CDR3 with reference TRBV7-2 and TRBJ1-1 gives the whole variable domain GAGVSQSPSNKVTEKGKDVELRCDPISGHTALYWYRQSLGQGLEFLIYFQGNSAPDKSGLPSDRFSAERTGGSVSTLTIQRTQQEDSAVYLCASSLELVRGTEAFFGQGTRLTVV.

This clone was detected once. The chain carries TRBV11-1 and TRBJ2-1; TRBD1 matches at 9 bases. CDR3 length: 15 amino acids. V lost 2 bases, J lost 9 bases, and 8 bases stayed unmatched. Germline CDR1 reads SGHAT; CDR2 reads FQDESV (reference sequence). Here the CDR3 reads CASSLRGQGSGEQFF. DNA for the CDR3: TGTGCCAGCAGCTTAAGGGGACAGGGTTCAGGTGAGCAGTTCTTC.

This rearrangement joins TRBV11-2 to TRBJ2-7, with TRBD2 matching over 10 bases. Trimming cost V 5 bases and J 0 bases; bases outside gene matches: 16. The CDR3 consists of 19 residues. CDR1 is SGHAT and CDR2 is FQNNGV in the germline V gene. In nucleotides, the CDR3 is TGTGCCAGCAGCACCCCTGGGGGGCTAGCGGGGGCCAGCTCCTACGAGCAGTACTTC. Translating gives CASSTPGGLAGASSYEQYF.

Comment on this clone: Additional DNA sequences in this sample encode the identical CDR3. The V gene is TRBV13, the J gene TRBJ2-3; 8 nucleotides line up with TRBD2. CDR3 length equals 17 residues. Looked up from germline, CDR1 is PRHDT and CDR2 is FYEKMQ (reference sequence). V trimming: 0 bases; J trimming: 0 bases; junction bases outside the gene matches: 5. Written as DNA, the CDR3 is TGTGCCAGCAGCTTAGGCCTCAGCGGGGGTAGCACAGATACGCAGTATTTT. It is translated as CASSLGLSGGSTDTQYF. The variable domain in full, completed from reference TRBV13 and TRBJ2-3, reads AAGVIQSPRHLIKEKRETATLKCYPIPRHDTVYWYQQGPGQDPQFLISFYEKMQSDKGSIPDRFSAQQFSDYHSELNMSSLELGDSALYFCASSLGLSGGSTDTQYFGPGTRLTVL.